These 13 T cell receptor beta chains came from one sample sequenced in a study of blood T cell repertoires in COVID-19. The assay was immunoSEQ multiplex PCR, and TCRdb's table has in-frame clones only and misses some. This table has approximately 400,000 clones, 70% to 90% appearing once. Material for sequencing was PBMCs or T cells enriched from blood (not recorded which). These TCRs come from a woman under 30 who had recovered from COVID-19.

V gene TRBV6-8 combines with J gene TRBJ1-5, with D possibly matching TRBD1 (5 bases). The V and J ends lost 2 bases and 0 bases respectively, with 20 bases between them. The germline CDR1 and CDR2 sequences are MNHGY and SAAAGT. The CDR3 totals 19 residues. In DNA, the CDR3 is TGTGCCAGCAGTTACCGACGGGTGAGCGGGGGGTATAGCAATCAGCCCCAGCATTTT. It encodes CASSYRRVSGGYSNQPQHF.

The chain is built from TRBV7-9 and TRBJ1-5; D gene uncertain. This CDR3 spans 14 amino acids. Trimming left V 8 bases short and J 2 bases short, with 13 bases between. Germline V gene sequence: CDR1 SEHNR, CDR2 FQNEAQ (reference sequence). The CDR3 here is CASYTRRGNQPQHF. In DNA form, the CDR3 reads TGTGCCAGCTACACCCGGAGGGGCAATCAGCCCCAGCATTTT.

V is TRBV9 and J is TRBJ1-2, with no clear D. Trimming cost V 0 bases and J 2 bases, with 11 bases left between them. Germline V gives CDR1 SGDLS, CDR2 YYNGEE. The CDR3 runs to 15 residues. The CDR3 protein is CASSVVPDGNYGYTF. The CDR3, as DNA: TGTGCCAGCAGCGTAGTTCCCGACGGGAACTATGGCTACACCTTC.

The chain combines TRBV28 with TRBJ2-3, with TRBD2 matching over 13 bases. The germline gives CDR1 MDHEN, CDR2 SYDVKM. The CDR3 is 18 amino acids. The V gene end was trimmed by 5 bases and the J gene end by 4 bases; junction bases not matched to a gene: 12. In DNA, the CDR3 is TGTGCCAGCAGTACCGGGACTAGCGGGGTCTTCAACGCAGATACGCAGTATTTT. Protein product: CASSTGTSGVFNADTQYF.

The rearrangement links TRBV27 to TRBJ1-6, with TRBD1 as a possible D gene (5 bases). CDR3 length: 15 residues. The germline V and J ends were trimmed by 6 bases and 7 bases, with 16 bases remaining between them. Per the germline V gene, CDR1 is MNHEY and CDR2 is SMNVEV (reference sequence). The CDR3 coding sequence is TGTGCCAGCAGGACGGGACTTTCCTTAAATTCACCCCTCCACTTT. Amino acid sequence: CASRTGLSLNSPLHF.

The rearrangement links TRBV19 to TRBJ1-2; no clear D. The V and J ends lost 7 bases and 4 bases respectively, with 10 bases between them. The CDR3 sequence is 12 residues long. Germline CDR1 is LNHDA and CDR2 is SQIVND (reference sequence). The CDR3 is CASNYGVYGYTF. CDR3 coding DNA: TGTGCCAGTAATTACGGGGTCTATGGCTACACCTTC.

The V call is TRBV5-5, the J call TRBJ2-7; D gene ambiguous. Germline V gives CDR1 SGHKS, CDR2 YYEKEE (reference sequence). The CDR3 has 11 residues. V was shortened by 4 bases and J by 4 bases, with 6 bases between the two germline ends. CDR3 loop: CASSTVYEQYF. The CDR3 nucleotides are TGTGCCAGCAGCACTGTATACGAGCAGTACTTC.

The genes are TRBV12-3 or TRBV12-4 and TRBJ2-1; D might be TRBD1 (6 bases). The CDR3 spans 13 residues. Trimming cost V 5 bases and J 5 bases, with 10 bases left between them. For the CDR3, the DNA is TGTGCCAGCAGTCCGGGACAAAACAATGAGCAGTTCTTC. Translation: CASSPGQNNEQFF.

The rearrangement uses TRBV6-6 and TRBJ1-5; D is uncertain. V lost 7 bases and J lost 9, with 10 bases in between. This CDR3 has 11 amino acids. The germline CDR1 and CDR2 sequences are MNHNY and SVGAGI (reference sequence). The CDR3 DNA follows: TGTGCCAGCACCAAGGAGGGGCCCCAGCATTTT. Encoded protein: CASTKEGPQHF.

The V call is TRBV7-2, the J call TRBJ2-3, with 10 bases fitting TRBD2. This CDR3 has 18 amino acids. V was pared by 5 bases and J by 5 bases, with 16 bases of the junction left unmatched. Germline assignment: CDR1 SGHTA and CDR2 FQGNSA. In DNA form, the CDR3 reads TGTGCCAGCAGCCCAATCGTCCATAGCGGGGGGCCACAAGATACGCAGTATTTT. Protein sequence: CASSPIVHSGGPQDTQYF. The full variable domain, completed using reference TRBV7-2 and TRBJ2-3, is GAGVSQSPSNKVTEKGKDVELRCDPISGHTALYWYRQSLGQGLEFLIYFQGNSAPDKSGLPSDRFSAERTGGSVSTLTIQRTQQEDSAVYLCASSPIVHSGGPQDTQYFGPGTRLTVL.

The rearrangement links TRBV30 to TRBJ1-5; D remains unclear. The CDR3 extends over 12 amino acids. CDR1 and CDR2 from the germline V gene are GTSNPN and SVGIG (reference sequence). Trimming cost V 0 bases and J 6 bases, with 6 bases left between them. The CDR3 loop is CAWSVYSQPQHF. The CDR3, as DNA: TGTGCCTGGAGTGTATATTCTCAGCCCCAGCATTTT.

This chain uses TRBV28 with TRBJ2-5, with TRBD1 identical over 9 bases. In germline, CDR1 is MDHEN, CDR2 SYDVKM. CDR3 length: 16 residues. J was trimmed by 5 bases and V by 3 bases; bases with no gene match: 10. Here the CDR3 DNA reads TGTGCCAGCAGTTTTTACCCTGGACAGGGGCGGGAGACCCAGTACTTC. Translation gives CASSFYPGQGRETQYF.

The V call is TRBV6-2 or TRBV6-3, the J call TRBJ1-1, with TRBD1 matching 8 bases. Germline V gene sequence: CDR1 MNHEY, CDR2 SVGEGT. This CDR3 comprises 16 residues. After removal of 6 bases from V and 4 bases from J, the junction contained 13 bases not matched to a gene. The CDR3 coding sequence is TGTGCCAGCAGCCCAGGGGGCTCAGTTGGAGGCACTGAAGCTTTCTTT. Its protein is CASSPGGSVGGTEAFF.